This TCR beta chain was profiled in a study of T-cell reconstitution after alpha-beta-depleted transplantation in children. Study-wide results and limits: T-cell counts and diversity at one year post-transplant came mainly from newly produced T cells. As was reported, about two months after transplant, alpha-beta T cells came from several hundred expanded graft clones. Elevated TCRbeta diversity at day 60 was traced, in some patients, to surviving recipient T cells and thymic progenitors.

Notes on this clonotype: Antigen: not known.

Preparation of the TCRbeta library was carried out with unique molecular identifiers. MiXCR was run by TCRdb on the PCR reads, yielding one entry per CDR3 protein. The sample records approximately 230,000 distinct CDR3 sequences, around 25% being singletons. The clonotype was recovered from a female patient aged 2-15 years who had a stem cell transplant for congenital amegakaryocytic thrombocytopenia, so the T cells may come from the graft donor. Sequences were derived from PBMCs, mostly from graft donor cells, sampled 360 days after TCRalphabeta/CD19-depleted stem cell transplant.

In DNA, the CDR3 is TGCGCCAGCAGCTTGGTGCCGGGGCCCCGACACTACGAGCAGTACTTC. It specifies CASSLVPGPRHYEQYF. This sequence joins TRBV5-1 and TRBJ2-7; either TRBD1 or TRBD2 may supply D (5 bases each). This CDR3 is built from 16 residues. Germline values: CDR1 SGHRS, CDR2 YFSETQ. V was trimmed by 0 bases and J by 3 bases, leaving 16 bases between them.